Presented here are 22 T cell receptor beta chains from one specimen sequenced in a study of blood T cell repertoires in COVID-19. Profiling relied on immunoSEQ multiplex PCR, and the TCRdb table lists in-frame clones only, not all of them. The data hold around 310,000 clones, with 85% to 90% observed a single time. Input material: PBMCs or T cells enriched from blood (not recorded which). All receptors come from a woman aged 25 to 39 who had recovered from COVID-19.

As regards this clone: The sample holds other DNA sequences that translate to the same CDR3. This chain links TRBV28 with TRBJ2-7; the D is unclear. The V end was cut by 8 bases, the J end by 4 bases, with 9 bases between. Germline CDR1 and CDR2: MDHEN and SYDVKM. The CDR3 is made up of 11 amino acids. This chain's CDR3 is CASSQNYEQYF. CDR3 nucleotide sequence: TGTGCCAGCTCACAAAATTACGAGCAGTACTTC.

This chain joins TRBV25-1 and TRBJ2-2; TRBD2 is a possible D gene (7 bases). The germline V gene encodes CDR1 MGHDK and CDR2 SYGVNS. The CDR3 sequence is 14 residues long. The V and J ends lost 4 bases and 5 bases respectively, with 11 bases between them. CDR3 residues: CASSAGGWTGELFF. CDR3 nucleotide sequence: TGTGCCAGCAGTGCGGGGGGCTGGACCGGGGAGCTGTTTTTT.

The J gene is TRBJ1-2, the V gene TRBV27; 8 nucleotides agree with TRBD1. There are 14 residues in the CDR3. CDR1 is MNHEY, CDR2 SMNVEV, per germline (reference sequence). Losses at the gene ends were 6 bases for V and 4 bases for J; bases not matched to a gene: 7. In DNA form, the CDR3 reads TGTGCCAGCAGCCCTCGACAGGGGATCTATGGCTACACCTTC. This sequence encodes CASSPRQGIYGYTF.

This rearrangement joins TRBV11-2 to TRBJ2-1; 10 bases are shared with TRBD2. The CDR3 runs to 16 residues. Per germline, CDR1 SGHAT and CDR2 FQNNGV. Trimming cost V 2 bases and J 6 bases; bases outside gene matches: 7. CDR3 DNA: TGTGCCAGCAGCTTAAGGGACCTAGCGGGAGTCAATGAGCAGTTCTTC. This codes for CASSLRDLAGVNEQFF. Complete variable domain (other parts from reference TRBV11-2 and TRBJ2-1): EAGVAQSPRYKIIEKRQSVAFWCNPISGHATLYWYQQILGQGPKLLIQFQNNGVVDDSQLPKDRFSAERLKGVDSTLKIQPAKLEDSAVYLCASSLRDLAGVNEQFFGPGTRLTVL.

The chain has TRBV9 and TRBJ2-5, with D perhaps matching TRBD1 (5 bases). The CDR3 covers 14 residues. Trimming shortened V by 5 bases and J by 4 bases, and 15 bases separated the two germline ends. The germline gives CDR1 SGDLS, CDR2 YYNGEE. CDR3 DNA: TGTGCCAGCAGTCTAAGCCCTCAGGGAGAGACCCAGTACTTC. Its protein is CASSLSPQGETQYF.

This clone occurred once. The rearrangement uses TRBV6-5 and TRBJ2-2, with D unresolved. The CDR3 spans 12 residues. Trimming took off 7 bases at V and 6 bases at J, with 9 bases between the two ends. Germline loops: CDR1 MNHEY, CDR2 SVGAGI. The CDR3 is CASKAVPGELFF. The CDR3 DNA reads TGTGCCAGCAAAGCTGTCCCCGGGGAGCTGTTTTTT.

The CDR3 protein is CASSLYAAGAFGYTF. As DNA, the CDR3 is TGTGCCAGCAGTTTATACGCGGCAGGGGCCTTTGGCTACACCTTC. The V and J genes are TRBV28 and TRBJ1-2, with a weak D call TRBD1 (6 bases). CDR3 length: 15 residues. Between the trimmed V and J ends, which lost 1 base and 7 bases, there was a span of 16 bases. From germline, CDR1 is MDHEN and CDR2 SYDVKM.

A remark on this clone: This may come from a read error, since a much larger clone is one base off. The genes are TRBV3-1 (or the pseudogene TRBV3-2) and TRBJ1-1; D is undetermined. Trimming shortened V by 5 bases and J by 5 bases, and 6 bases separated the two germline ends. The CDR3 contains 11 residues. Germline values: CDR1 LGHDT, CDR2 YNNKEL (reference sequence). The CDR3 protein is CASSWETEAFF. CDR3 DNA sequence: TGTGCCAGCAGCTGGGAGACTGAAGCTTTCTTT.

The CDR3 region has the DNA TGTGCCTGGAGTGTACACCCTCTCGGGACAAAAGGCAATCAGCCCCAGCATTTT. Its protein is CAWSVHPLGTKGNQPQHF. V usage is TRBV30 and J usage is TRBJ1-5; a weak D match, TRBD1 (6 bases). The CDR3 has 18 residues. V was shortened by 0 bases and J by 2 bases, with 20 bases between the two germline ends. Germline assignment: CDR1 GTSNPN and CDR2 SVGIG (reference sequence).

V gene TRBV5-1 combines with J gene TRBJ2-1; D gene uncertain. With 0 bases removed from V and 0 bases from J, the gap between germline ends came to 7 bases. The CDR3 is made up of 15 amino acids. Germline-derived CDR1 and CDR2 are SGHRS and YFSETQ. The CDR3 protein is CASSLEFSSYNEQFF. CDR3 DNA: TGCGCCAGCAGCTTGGAGTTCAGCTCCTACAATGAGCAGTTCTTC.

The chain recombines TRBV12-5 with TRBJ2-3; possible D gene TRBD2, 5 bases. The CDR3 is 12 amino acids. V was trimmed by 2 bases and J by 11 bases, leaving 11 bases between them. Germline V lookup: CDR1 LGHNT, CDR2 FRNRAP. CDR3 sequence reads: CASGLWTAEQYF. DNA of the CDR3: TGTGCTAGTGGTTTGTGGACTGCTGAGCAGTATTTT.

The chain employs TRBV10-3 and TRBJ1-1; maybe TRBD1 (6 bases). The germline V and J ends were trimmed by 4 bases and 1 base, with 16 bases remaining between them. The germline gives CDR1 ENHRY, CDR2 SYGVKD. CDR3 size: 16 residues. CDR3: CAISGTSSTGNTEAFF. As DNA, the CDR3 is TGTGCCATCAGTGGGACCTCGTCGACAGGGAACACTGAAGCTTTCTTT.

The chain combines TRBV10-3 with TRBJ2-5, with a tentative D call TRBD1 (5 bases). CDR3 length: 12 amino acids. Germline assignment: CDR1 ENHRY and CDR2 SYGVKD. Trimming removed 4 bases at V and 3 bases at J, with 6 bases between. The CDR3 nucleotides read TGTGCCATCAGTGGCAGGGAAGAGACCCAGTACTTC. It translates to CAISGREETQYF.

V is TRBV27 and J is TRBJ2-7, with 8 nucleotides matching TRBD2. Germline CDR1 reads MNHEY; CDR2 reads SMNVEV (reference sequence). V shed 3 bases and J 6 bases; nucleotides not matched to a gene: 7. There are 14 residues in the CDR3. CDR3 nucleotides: TGTGCCAGCAGTTTCGTCGGGAGGGCCTCCGAGCAGTACTTC. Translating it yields CASSFVGRASEQYF.

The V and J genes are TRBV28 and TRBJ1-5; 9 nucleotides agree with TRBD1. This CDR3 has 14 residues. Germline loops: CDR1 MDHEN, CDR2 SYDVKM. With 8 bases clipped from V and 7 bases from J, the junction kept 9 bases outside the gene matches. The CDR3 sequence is CASYPGQGDQPQHF. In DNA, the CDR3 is TGTGCCAGCTACCCGGGACAGGGCGACCAGCCCCAGCATTTT.

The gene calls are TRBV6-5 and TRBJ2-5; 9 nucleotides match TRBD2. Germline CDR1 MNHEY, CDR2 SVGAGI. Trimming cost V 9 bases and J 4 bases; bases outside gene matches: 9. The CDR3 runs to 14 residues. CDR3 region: CASALAGFRETQYF. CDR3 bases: TGTGCCAGTGCACTAGCGGGTTTCAGAGAGACCCAGTACTTC.

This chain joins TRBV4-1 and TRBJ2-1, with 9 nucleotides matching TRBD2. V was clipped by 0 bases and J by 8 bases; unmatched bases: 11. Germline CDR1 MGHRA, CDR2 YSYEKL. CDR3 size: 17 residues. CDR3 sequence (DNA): TGCGCCAGCAGCCAAGATGAGGCTAGCGGGATTCGGGATGAGCAGTTCTTC. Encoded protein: CASSQDEASGIRDEQFF.

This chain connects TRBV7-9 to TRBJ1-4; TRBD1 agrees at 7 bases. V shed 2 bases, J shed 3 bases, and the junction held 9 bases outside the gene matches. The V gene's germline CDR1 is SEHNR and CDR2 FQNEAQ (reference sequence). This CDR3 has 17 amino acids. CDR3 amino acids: CASSLPLRQGPNEKLFF. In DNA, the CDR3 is TGTGCCAGCAGCTTACCTCTACGACAGGGTCCTAATGAAAAACTGTTTTTT. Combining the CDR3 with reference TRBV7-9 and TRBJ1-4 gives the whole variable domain DTGVSQNPRHKITKRGQNVTFRCDPISEHNRLYWYRQTLGQGPEFLTYFQNEAQLEKSRLLSDRFSAERPKGSFSTLEIQRTEQGDSAMYLCASSLPLRQGPNEKLFFGSGTQLSVL.

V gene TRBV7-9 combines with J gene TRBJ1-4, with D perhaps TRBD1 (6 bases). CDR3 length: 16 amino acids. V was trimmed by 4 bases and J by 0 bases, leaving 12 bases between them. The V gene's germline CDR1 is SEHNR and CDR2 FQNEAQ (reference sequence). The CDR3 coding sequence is TGTGCCAGCAGCTACGGACAGACATCAACTAATGAAAAACTGTTTTTT. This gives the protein CASSYGQTSTNEKLFF.

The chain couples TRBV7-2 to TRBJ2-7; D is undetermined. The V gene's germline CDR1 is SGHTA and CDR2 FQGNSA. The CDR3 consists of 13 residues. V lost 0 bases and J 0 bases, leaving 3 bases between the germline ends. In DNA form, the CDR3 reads TGTGCCAGCAGCTTAGCCTACTCCTACGAGCAGTACTTC. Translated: CASSLAYSYEQYF. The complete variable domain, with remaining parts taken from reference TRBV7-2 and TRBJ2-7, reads GAGVSQSPSNKVTEKGKDVELRCDPISGHTALYWYRQSLGQGLEFLIYFQGNSAPDKSGLPSDRFSAERTGGSVSTLTIQRTQQEDSAVYLCASSLAYSYEQYFGPGTRLTVT.

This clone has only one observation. The CDR3 region has the DNA TGCGCCAGCAGCCAAGGGACTATCGGCCTCTTATCTACGCAGTATTTT. Its protein is CASSQGTIGLLSTQYF. The rearrangement uses TRBV4-1 and TRBJ2-3; tentatively, D is TRBD2 (6 bases). V was pared by 1 base and J by 8 bases, with 19 bases between. The CDR3 is 16 amino acids. Germline CDR1 and CDR2: MGHRA and YSYEKL.

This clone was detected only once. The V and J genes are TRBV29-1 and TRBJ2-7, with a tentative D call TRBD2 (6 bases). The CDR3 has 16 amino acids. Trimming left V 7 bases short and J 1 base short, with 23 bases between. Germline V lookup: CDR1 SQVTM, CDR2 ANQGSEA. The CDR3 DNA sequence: TGCAGCGCTATTTTACCGGGAGACCGTCGTTCCTACGAGCAGTACTTC. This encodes CSAILPGDRRSYEQYF.